This T cell receptor beta chain was identified during a study of blood T cell repertoires in COVID-19. Study-level background: Material from acute and convalescent COVID-19 was sourced from the United States, Italy and Spain. Sources were T cells, B-cell-depleted T cells, or PBMCs; the material itself was cDNA or gDNA.

CDR3 size: 15 residues. Trimming removed 4 bases from V and 8 bases from J, with 20 bases in between. Germline lookup yields CDR1 SEHNR and CDR2 FQNEAQ (reference sequence). TCRdb's table, derived via immunoSEQ multiplex PCR, lists solely in-frame clones and lacks some. The sample lists 350,000 to 400,000 clones; under 90% were seen once. Recovered status in Cohort 3 required two negative PCRs, clearance, or symptom resolution. The TCR was taken from a woman aged 25 to 39 who had recovered from COVID-19. Sequenced input: PBMCs or T cells enriched from blood (not recorded which). The chain recombines TRBV7-9 with TRBJ1-1; D is possibly TRBD1 (6 bases). CDR3 residues: CASSSGQILVKEAFF. CDR3 bases: TGTGCCAGCAGCTCCGGACAGATTTTGGTTAAGGAAGCTTTCTTT. Combining the CDR3 with reference TRBV7-9 and TRBJ1-1 gives the whole variable domain DTGVSQNPRHKITKRGQNVTFRCDPISEHNRLYWYRQTLGQGPEFLTYFQNEAQLEKSRLLSDRFSAERPKGSFSTLEIQRTEQGDSAMYLCASSSGQILVKEAFFGQGTRLTVV.